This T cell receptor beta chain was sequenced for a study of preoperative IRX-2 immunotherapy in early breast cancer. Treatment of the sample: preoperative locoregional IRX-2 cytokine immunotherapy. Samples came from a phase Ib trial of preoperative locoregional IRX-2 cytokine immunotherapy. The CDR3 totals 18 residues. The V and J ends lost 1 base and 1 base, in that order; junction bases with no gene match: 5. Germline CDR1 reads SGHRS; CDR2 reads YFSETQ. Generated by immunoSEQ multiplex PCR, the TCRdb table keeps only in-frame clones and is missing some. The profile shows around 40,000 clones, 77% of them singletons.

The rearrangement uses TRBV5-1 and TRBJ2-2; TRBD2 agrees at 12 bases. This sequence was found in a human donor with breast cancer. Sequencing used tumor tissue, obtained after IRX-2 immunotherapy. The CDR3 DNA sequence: TGCGCCAGCAGCTTGATACCTAGCGGGAGGGGGAACACCGGGGAGCTGTTTTTT. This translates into CASSLIPSGRGNTGELFF.